Below, 2 T cell receptor beta chains from the same sample are listed, as sequenced in a study of identifying expanded T cells in peripheral blood. Sequencing used immunoSEQ multiplex PCR; TCRdb keeps in-frame clones, though not all of them. The sample carries roughly 92,000 clones, approximately 90% recorded once. Sequencing was carried out using blood. These receptors were collected from a person aged 18-69 years in good health.

The chain is built from TRBV7-2 and TRBJ2-3, with a tentative D call TRBD2 (5 bases). V lost 2 bases to trimming and J lost 6 bases, with 18 bases between them. Germline values: CDR1 SGHTA, CDR2 FQGNSA. The CDR3 is made up of 16 amino acids. CDR3 DNA: TGTGCCAGCAGCTTACTTCTTCAGCCCGGCGGGGATACGCAGTATTTT. Amino acids: CASSLLLQPGGDTQYF.

This sequence joins TRBV27 and TRBJ1-4, with D hard to call. This CDR3 has 17 residues. Trimming shortened V by 5 bases and J by 6 bases, and 22 bases separated the two germline ends. The germline gives CDR1 MNHEY, CDR2 SMNVEV (reference sequence). The CDR3 spells CASSSQKGLNKDEKLFF. The CDR3 bases are TGTGCCAGCAGTAGCCAAAAGGGATTGAATAAGGATGAAAAACTGTTTTTT.